This T cell receptor beta chain came from a study of blood T cells in healthy people across ages. Findings of the study overall: Estimated diversity across one million T cells was deemed an underestimate.

About this clonotype: Antigen: not known.

V lost 2 bases and J lost 0; bases outside the gene matches: 9. Germline-derived CDR1 and CDR2 are MNHEY and SMNVEV (reference sequence). The CDR3 totals 17 residues. Using a J-beta primer mix together with a sample-barcoded 5' primer, a second PCR was run for roughly 6 to 12 cycles. TCRdb ran MiXCR on the 5' RACE reads and lists one entry per CDR3 protein. This repertoire shows some 760,000 distinct CDR3 sequences, 20% to 30% found once; its top ten account for under 9.5%. These data were also filed under a second study, of T cells of mothers and their children. That paper adds: Every mother supplied over 9 million TCR beta CDR3 reads and every child a few million. Normalized overlap was always slightly, never significantly, higher in related than unrelated mother-child pairs.

Sequencing was done on a sample of blood. This TCR was sampled from a boy younger than 18 in good health. This chain uses TRBV27 with TRBJ2-5; 7 bases line up with TRBD1. The CDR3 DNA is TGTGCCAGCAGTTTACCCGGGACAGAGTACTACCAAGAGACCCAGTACTTC. It translates to CASSLPGTEYYQETQYF.